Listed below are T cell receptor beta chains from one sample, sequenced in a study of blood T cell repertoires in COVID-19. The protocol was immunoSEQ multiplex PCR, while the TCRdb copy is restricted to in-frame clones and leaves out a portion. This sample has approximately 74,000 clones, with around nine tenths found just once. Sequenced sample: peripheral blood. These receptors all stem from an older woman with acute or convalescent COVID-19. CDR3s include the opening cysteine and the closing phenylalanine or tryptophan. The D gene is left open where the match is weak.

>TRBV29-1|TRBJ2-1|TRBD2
CSVRGGSSGILTDEQFF
TGCAGCGTCCGAGGGGGTTCTAGCGGGATTTTGACGGATGAGCAGTTCTTC
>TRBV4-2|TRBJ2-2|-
CASSQELGANTGELFF
TGTGCCAGCAGCCAAGAGCTGGGGGCAAACACCGGGGAGCTGTTTTTT
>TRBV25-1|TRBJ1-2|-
CASSEGLLGGDGYTF
TGTGCCAGCAGTGAAGGTCTCCTCGGAGGAGATGGCTACACCTTC
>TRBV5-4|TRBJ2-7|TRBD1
CASSPQGQGAYEQYF
TGTGCCAGCAGCCCTCAGGGACAGGGGGCCTACGAGCAGTACTTC
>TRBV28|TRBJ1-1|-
CASSLGPGNTEAFF
TGTGCCAGCAGTTTAGGTCCAGGGAACACTGAAGCTTTCTTT
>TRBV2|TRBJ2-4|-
CASSDQGNIQYF
TGTGCCAGCAGTGATCAGGGGAACATTCAGTACTTC
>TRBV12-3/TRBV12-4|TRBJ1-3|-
CASSYSGNTIYF
TGTGCCAGCAGCTACTCTGGAAACACCATATATTTT
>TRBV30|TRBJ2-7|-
CARGGDSSYEQYF
TGTGCCCGTGGGGGCGACAGCTCCTACGAGCAGTACTTC
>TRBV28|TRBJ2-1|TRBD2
CASSRSGSSYNEQFF
TGTGCCAGCAGTCGTAGCGGGAGTTCCTACAATGAGCAGTTCTTC
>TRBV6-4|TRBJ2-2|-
CASSRGAAGELFF
TGTGCCAGCAGTCGCGGGGCCGCCGGGGAGCTGTTTTTT